The clone carrying this T cell receptor beta chain turned up a few times. Its antigen is still unknown. The data were obtained in a study of beta chain features in type 1 diabetes. Study-level information: What patients shared with healthy donors was a similar profile of age, gender and cell yields. Across all samples, about 100,000,000 sorted cells were examined. General study points: Lower insertion and higher deletion counts appeared at VDJ junctions in type 1 diabetes patients. TCRB repertoires of naive, central memory and Treg cells appeared more similar among patients than among healthy donors.

The sequenced template was cDNA made from the entire isolated RNA. Sequencing used immunoSEQ multiplex PCR; TCRdb keeps in-frame clones, though not all of them. The table has about 370,000 clones, about 16% seen once. Germline CDR1 reads GTSNPN; CDR2 reads SVGIG (reference sequence). V lost 5 bases to trimming and J lost 5 bases; unmatched junction nucleotides: 6. The CDR3 contains 13 residues. The sequence was collected from a woman between 18 and 30 years old in good health. The rearrangement joins TRBV30 to TRBJ1-1; 9 bases are a match to TRBD1. Sequenced sample: naive CD4+ T cells from blood. This chain's CDR3 is CAWGQGLRTEAFF. The CDR3 nucleotides are TGTGCCTGGGGACAGGGGTTGAGGACTGAAGCTTTCTTT.